The 21 T cell receptor beta chains reported below all come from one sample, sequenced in a study of T cell repertoires in cytomegalovirus infection. One entry per CDR3 protein, called by TCRdb with MiXCR from the reads. The sample holds 84,000 or so distinct CDR3 sequences, about 44% seen once. Antigens of these TCRs are unknown. Sequenced here: CD8+ T cells from cultured PBMCs, sampled from culture after CMV antigen stimulation. Receptor source: a human donor in good health (CMV status not recorded). Some clones in this sample may be carry-over from other donors' samples.

This clonotype was picked up a small number of times. The gene calls are TRBV7-9 and TRBJ1-2; no clear D gene. The CDR3 length is 14 residues. Trimming cost V 5 bases and J 0 bases, with 10 bases left between them. Germline CDR1 SEHNR, CDR2 FQNEAQ (reference sequence). The CDR3 DNA follows: TGTGCCAGCAGCCCTCTGGGTTCTAACTATGGCTACACCTTC. Amino acid sequence: CASSPLGSNYGYTF.

In this sample, this clonotype turned up once. This chain uses TRBV7-3 with TRBJ1-2; TRBD1 might be the D (6 bases). Trimming shortened V by 5 bases and J by 6 bases, and 13 bases separated the two germline ends. In germline, CDR1 is SGHTA, CDR2 FQGTGA. CDR3 length: 13 amino acids. CDR3 DNA sequence: TGTGCCAGCAGCGAAGGGGGTAGTCATGGCTACACCTTC. As protein: CASSEGGSHGYTF.

The chain recombines TRBV27 with TRBJ2-1, with 10 positions matching TRBD1. The J segment lost 3 bases and the V segment lost 5 bases, leaving 7 bases of the junction unmatched. This CDR3 contains 16 residues. Germline V gene sequence: CDR1 MNHEY, CDR2 SMNVEV (reference sequence). CDR3 nucleotides: TGTGCCAGCAGTCTCCCCGGGACAGGGGACTACAATGAGCAGTTCTTC. It specifies CASSLPGTGDYNEQFF.

The rearrangement joins TRBV20-1 to TRBJ2-7; 10 nucleotides line up with TRBD2. Trimming removed 0 bases from V and 4 bases from J; junction bases left unmatched: 6. The CDR3 covers 15 residues. The germline CDR1 and CDR2 sequences are DFQATT and SNEGSKA (reference sequence). The DNA for the CDR3 is TGCAGTGCTAGAGACCCTAGCGGGAGATTTTACGAGCAGTACTTC. It yields the protein CSARDPSGRFYEQYF.

This chain connects TRBV7-6 to TRBJ2-7; 10 nucleotides agree with TRBD1. Unmatched junction bases numbered 5, after V lost 5 bases and J lost 1 base. CDR3 length: 15 residues. CDR1 and CDR2 (germline): SGHVS, FNYEAQ. CDR3 amino acids: CASSPRTGGSYEQYF. The CDR3 bases are TGTGCCAGCAGCCCCCGGACAGGGGGATCCTACGAGCAGTACTTC.

The gene calls are TRBV7-8 and TRBJ2-1; the D is unclear. Trimming cost V 0 bases and J 6 bases, with 9 bases left between them. This CDR3 comprises 14 residues. Germline V CDR1 and CDR2: SGHVS, FQNEAQ. The CDR3 coding sequence is TGTGCCAGCAGCTTAGCGAGGCCCCCCAATGAGCAGTTCTTC. Amino acids: CASSLARPPNEQFF.

This chain links TRBV27 with TRBJ1-6, with D perhaps matching TRBD1 (6 bases). The CDR3 runs 16 residues. Trimming took 0 bases from V and 7 from J, leaving 13 bases between them. Looked up from germline, CDR1 is MNHEY and CDR2 is SMNVEV (reference sequence). The DNA of the CDR3 is TGTGCCAGCAGTTTATCGTGGGGGCGCCGAAATTCACCCCTCCACTTT. It encodes CASSLSWGRRNSPLHF.

In its sample, this clonotype was seen many times. The rearrangement joins TRBV7-8 to TRBJ1-1, with 10 positions matching TRBD1. V dropped 1 base and J dropped 0; count of bases not matched to a gene: 5. The CDR3 extends over 17 amino acids. The germline CDR1 and CDR2 sequences are SGHVS and FQNEAQ. The CDR3 nucleotides are TGTGCCAGCAGCTTAGAGGGACAGGGGCTCCTGAACACTGAAGCTTTCTTT. Translated, it gives CASSLEGQGLLNTEAFF.

The J gene is TRBJ2-7, the V gene TRBV6-1; 11 nucleotides align to TRBD2. The junction had 10 bases not matched to a gene; V was cut back by 5 bases and J by 7 bases. The CDR3 spans 15 residues. Germline lookup yields CDR1 MNHNS and CDR2 SASEGT. CDR3 sequence: CASSSLSGGAEEQYF. As DNA, the CDR3 is TGTGCCAGCAGTTCCCTTAGCGGGGGGGCCGAAGAGCAGTACTTC.

In this sample, this clonotype turned up a few times. V and J are TRBV2 and TRBJ1-3; D unclear. The CDR3 covers 15 residues. Trimming removed 7 bases from V and 4 bases from J, with 17 bases in between. Germline V CDR1 and CDR2: SNHLY, FYNNEI. The CDR3 loop reads CASTLDGGGGNTIYF. DNA of the CDR3: TGTGCCAGCACTTTGGACGGCGGAGGAGGAAACACCATATATTTT.

The chain joins TRBV7-9 to TRBJ2-5, with D possibly TRBD2 on 5 matching bases. The CDR3 spans 13 residues. The V gene lost 5 bases and the J gene lost 5 bases, with 12 bases spanning the gap. The V gene's germline CDR1 is SEHNR and CDR2 FQNEAQ (reference sequence). CDR3 sequence reads: CASSLGERETQYF. CDR3 DNA: TGTGCCAGCAGCCTCGGGGAACGGGAGACCCAGTACTTC.

This chain connects TRBV10-3 to TRBJ2-5; no firm D call. Trimming left V 0 bases short and J 2 bases short, with 13 bases between. Germline V gene data show CDR1 as ENHRY and CDR2 as SYGVKD. The CDR3 runs 16 residues. CDR3 in amino acids: CAISESRALNQETQYF. DNA for the CDR3: TGTGCCATCAGTGAGTCAAGGGCGCTGAATCAAGAGACCCAGTACTTC.

The chain uses TRBV28 and TRBJ2-2, with 7 bases matching TRBD2. Trimming removed 7 bases from V and 4 bases from J; junction bases left unmatched: 12. Germline V gene sequence: CDR1 MDHEN, CDR2 SYDVKM. CDR3 length: 16 residues. The CDR3 nucleotides read TGTGCCAGCATACCGCGGGGGAGTGAGGGCACCGGGGAGCTGTTTTTT. This translates into CASIPRGSEGTGELFF.

DNA for the CDR3: TGTGCCAGCAGTGAGAACACTGAAGCTTTCTTT. As protein: CASSENTEAFF. The rearrangement links TRBV25-1 to TRBJ1-1; D uncertain. Germline CDR1 is MGHDK and CDR2 is SYGVNS. The CDR3 runs 11 residues. V was shortened by 3 bases and J by 1 base, with 0 bases between the two germline ends.

The sample holds a few counts of this clonotype. The chain combines TRBV9 with TRBJ1-2; TRBD1 might be the D (6 bases). The germline gives CDR1 SGDLS, CDR2 YYNGEE. V lost 0 bases and J 5 bases, leaving 14 bases between the germline ends. This CDR3 has 15 residues. The CDR3 DNA sequence: TGTGCCAGCAGCGTAGAGCAGGGGATTGGGTATGGCTACACCTTC. The encoded protein is CASSVEQGIGYGYTF.

This chain connects TRBV19 to TRBJ2-1; 9 positions match TRBD2. The V gene's germline CDR1 is LNHDA and CDR2 SQIVND (reference sequence). The J segment lost 0 bases and the V segment lost 6 bases, leaving 9 bases of the junction unmatched. The CDR3 totals 17 residues. The DNA for the CDR3 is TGTGCCAGTAGCGTGATTAGCGGGGGCGACTCCTACAATGAGCAGTTCTTC. Encoded protein: CASSVISGGDSYNEQFF.

The J gene is TRBJ2-1, the V gene TRBV14; 8 bases are shared with TRBD2. CDR3 length equals 16 residues. CDR1 is SGHDN, CDR2 FVKESK, per germline. V was clipped by 1 base and J by 3 bases; unmatched bases: 5. CDR3 DNA: TGTGCCAGCAGCCAAGTTGCGGGAGGTCTCTACAATGAGCAGTTCTTC. It yields the protein CASSQVAGGLYNEQFF.

The chain joins TRBV25-1 to TRBJ2-2; the match to TRBD1 covers 9 bases. Germline V gene lookup returns CDR1 MGHDK and CDR2 SYGVNS. Trimming took 4 bases from V and 8 from J; bases not matched to a gene: 8. The CDR3 spans 15 residues. The CDR3 here is CASSALDRGLGELFF. CDR3 nucleotide sequence: TGTGCCAGCAGTGCTCTGGACAGGGGTCTAGGGGAGCTGTTTTTT.

This clonotype was counted between two and nine times. This sequence joins TRBV6-5 and TRBJ2-7; TRBD1 agrees at 8 bases. V trimming: 1 base; J trimming: 3 bases; junction bases outside the gene matches: 5. CDR3 length: 15 amino acids. The germline V gene has CDR1 MNHEY and CDR2 SVGAGI. CDR3 DNA sequence: TGTGCCAGCAGTTACTTCTACGGGACAGGCTACGAGCAGTACTTC. Residues: CASSYFYGTGYEQYF.

V is TRBV18 and J is TRBJ2-1; D gene unclear. Germline V gives CDR1 KGHSH, CDR2 LQKENI. CDR3 length equals 11 residues. V dropped 2 bases and J dropped 9 bases, with 5 bases sitting between them. The CDR3 coding sequence is TGTGCCAGCTCACCATCAGGTGAGCAGTTCTTC. Translated, it gives CASSPSGEQFF.

This chain uses TRBV2 with TRBJ2-3, with TRBD2 as a possible D gene (7 bases). This CDR3 region has 13 residues. The V gene lost 8 bases and the J gene lost 5 bases, with 14 bases spanning the gap. The V gene's germline CDR1 is SNHLY and CDR2 FYNNEI. The CDR3 coding sequence is TGTGCCAGCCTGGCGGGGGCGGGAGATACGCAGTATTTT. This sequence encodes CASLAGAGDTQYF.